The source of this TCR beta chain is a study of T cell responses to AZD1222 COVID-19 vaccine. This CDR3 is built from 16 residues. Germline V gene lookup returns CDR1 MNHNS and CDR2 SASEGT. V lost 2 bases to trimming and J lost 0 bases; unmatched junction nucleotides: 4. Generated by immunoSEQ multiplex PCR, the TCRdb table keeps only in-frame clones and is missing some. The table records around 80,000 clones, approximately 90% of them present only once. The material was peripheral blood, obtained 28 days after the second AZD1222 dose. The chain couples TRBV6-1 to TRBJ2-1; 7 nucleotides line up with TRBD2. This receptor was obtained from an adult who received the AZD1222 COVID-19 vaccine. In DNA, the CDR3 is TGTGCCAGCAGTGAATTCAGGACTAGCTCCTACAATGAGCAGTTCTTC. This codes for CASSEFRTSSYNEQFF.